This TCR beta chain came from a study of cytomegalovirus exposure and HLA in healthy donors. PCR was performed using 60 Vbeta and 13 Jbeta primers. Assay used: immunoSEQ multiplex PCR; TCRdb lists only in-frame clones, some missing. The table includes more than 110,000 clones, over 70% detected once. CDR1 and CDR2 (germline): MGHRA, YSYEKL. CDR3 length equals 15 residues. V was pared by 0 bases and J by 3 bases, with 9 bases between. The genes are TRBV4-1 and TRBJ2-1; the D gene is possibly TRBD2 (5 bases). The TCR comes from a man aged 25 to 40 in good health and CMV-seronegative. Sequencing input: PBMCs. CDR3 in amino acids: CASSQEAGDYNEQFF. Here the CDR3 DNA reads TGCGCCAGCAGCCAAGAAGCCGGGGACTACAATGAGCAGTTCTTC.